Sequencing of this T cell receptor (beta chain) was carried out in a study of cytomegalovirus exposure and HLA in healthy donors. A multiplex PCR was run with 60 Vbeta primers and 13 Jbeta primers. Original processing notes: Later work found approximately 87 million unique TCR beta chains, with roughly 11 million shared. Sequencing was performed with immunoSEQ multiplex PCR; in TCRdb, only in-frame clones are kept and a portion is missing. V, J and clone size reflect that table, while D and trimming were determined from the DNA. Of 55,000 to 75,000 clones listed, 75% are singletons. Germline trimming cut 4 bases from V and 2 bases from J; bases unmatched to any gene: 3. The V gene's germline CDR1 is LNHDA and CDR2 SQIVND (reference sequence). CDR3 length: 16 residues. In this sample, this clone turned up once. Its specificity is not known. Notes on the study in general: A missense DCLRE1C variant was associated with V- and J-gene trimming of TCR beta chains in a later analysis, and an independent cohort replicated the association. Per a later analysis, 18,000 or so TCR beta sequences showed association with HLA alleles at 0.05 false discovery rate.

Sequencing input: PBMCs. This clonotype was sampled from a young woman in good health and CMV-seropositive. The J gene is TRBJ2-7, the V gene TRBV19, with 15 bases that match TRBD2. CDR3 protein: CASSTGLAGGTYEQYF. The DNA of the CDR3 is TGTGCCAGTAGTACAGGACTAGCGGGAGGGACCTACGAGCAGTACTTC.